This T cell receptor (beta chain) was recorded in a study of Ad26.COV2.S vaccination and SARS-CoV-2 variants. Study conclusions and caveats: Across vaccine and placebo recipients, the breadth of non-spike TCRs was similar. It is possible that the TCR breadth and depth analyses underestimated the total T cell responses. The authors reported substantial breadth in spike-specific CD8+ and CD4+ T cell responses after vaccination.

In the case of this clone: Its antigen is unidentified.

The germline V gene has CDR1 LNHNV and CDR2 YYDKDF (reference sequence). The CDR3 has 15 residues. With 1 base removed from V and 1 base from J, the gap between germline ends came to 7 bases. Assay: immunoSEQ multiplex PCR; the TCRdb copy retains only in-frame clones and omits some. The repertoire holds tens of thousands of clones, roughly 84% seen once, with approximately 16% in the top ten. V usage is TRBV15 and J usage is TRBJ2-2; possibly TRBD2 for D (5 bases). This receptor was identified in a human donor who had recovered from COVID-19. The sequences come from peripheral blood, collected after recovery from COVID-19. The CDR3 region is CATSRVGRNTGELFF. The DNA for the CDR3 is TGTGCCACCAGCAGAGTAGGGAGGAACACCGGGGAGCTGTTTTTT.